The clone carrying this TCR gamma chain is judged medium-sized. What it recognizes is unknown. This sample includes further DNA sequences coding for the same CDR3. TCRdb repeated clone calling on the multiplex PCR reads with CATT. Found here are some 14,000 gamma-chain clones, more than 1.5% of them singletons; the top ten hold less than 35%. Looked up from germline, CDR1 is GITISATS and CDR2 is ISYDGTV (reference sequence). The CDR3 spans 17 residues. The V and J ends lost 2 bases and 4 bases, in that order; junction bases with no gene match: 5. This entry is derived from a study of γδ T cells in repeated Plasmodium falciparum infection. As for the study in general: Donors were malaria-exposed Malian children or age- and gender-matched Australian children. Samples were taken at baseline, before some infections, and 21 days after each.

Flow sorting of PBMC yielded separate Vgamma9/Vdelta2+ and Vdelta2-negative gammadelta T cell populations for bulk repertoire analysis. General observations from the study: Compared with Australian children, Malian Vdelta2-negative repertoires seemed more clonal, less diverse, less shared.

Sequencing was performed on gamma-delta T cells from blood. The TCR comes from a pool of human donors (malaria-infected and uninfected, not separated). The chain carries TRGV9 and TRGJP. CDR3 in amino acids: CALWEETQELGKKIKVF. The CDR3 nucleotides are TGTGCCTTGTGGGAGGAGACTCAAGAGTTGGGCAAAAAAATCAAGGTATTT.